This entry lists 24 T cell receptor beta chains sequenced from one sample in a study of T cell responses to AZD1222 COVID-19 vaccine (dated by TCRdb to the early 2020s). The method behind the library was the immunoSEQ multiplex PCR assay. Drawn from immuneACCESS, this table holds only the in-frame rearrangements with V and J called that TCRdb kept. Clones are partly lost; checked studies trace under half to an unresolved V gene and leave the rest unexplained. The sample includes about 92,000 clones, with 85% to 90% observed a single time. The top ten clonotypes cover 10% of the sample. Interpreted using the paper, the time point label stands for: baseline before first vaccination. Source: peripheral blood, taken on day 0 of AZD1222 vaccination. The receptors were sampled from an adult in good health.

The chain is built from TRBV6-5 and TRBJ2-2; 7 bases agree with TRBD1. From germline, CDR1 is MNHEY and CDR2 SVGAGI. The CDR3 has 15 amino acids. V shed 6 bases and J 5 bases; nucleotides not matched to a gene: 9. Here the CDR3 reads CASSQTGIGTGELFF. The CDR3 region has the DNA TGTGCCAGCAGCCAGACAGGGATCGGGACCGGGGAGCTGTTTTTT.

The V call is TRBV7-9, the J call TRBJ1-4, with D perhaps matching TRBD1 (5 bases). The ends were cut back, 3 bases at V and 3 bases at J, with 8 bases in the middle. Germline CDR1 reads SEHNR; CDR2 reads FQNEAQ (reference sequence). The CDR3 runs to 14 residues. CDR3 loop: CASSLGGPNEKLFF. The CDR3 DNA sequence: TGTGCCAGCAGCTTGGGGGGTCCTAATGAAAAACTGTTTTTT.

This rearrangement joins TRBV5-4 to TRBJ2-2, with no clear D. The CDR3 consists of 13 residues. The V end was cut by 2 bases, the J end by 3 bases, with 5 bases between. The germline gives CDR1 SGHNT, CDR2 YYREEE (reference sequence). The CDR3 nucleotides read TGTGCCAGCAGCTTAACAGACACCGGGGAGCTGTTTTTT. Encoded protein: CASSLTDTGELFF.

This sequence joins TRBV6-5 and TRBJ1-5, with unresolved D. The germline gives CDR1 MNHEY, CDR2 SVGAGI. The CDR3 length is 15 residues. V was cut by 0 bases and J by 4 bases, with 10 bases left in between. The CDR3 spells CASSYSYTGNQPQHF. The CDR3 DNA sequence: TGTGCCAGCAGTTACTCGTACACGGGGAATCAGCCCCAGCATTTT.

The rearrangement links TRBV21-1 to TRBJ1-5. TRBV21-1 is annotated as a pseudogene. This CDR3 region has 18 residues. In nucleotides, the CDR3 is TGTGCCAGCAGCAAAGCGCTTCCGGGGGCCGTTGGCAATCAGCCCCAGCATTTT. It encodes CASSKALPGAVGNQPQHF.

V and J are TRBV4-1 and TRBJ2-7; D gene ambiguous. Germline V lookup: CDR1 MGHRA, CDR2 YSYEKL. This CDR3 is built from 15 residues. Trimming left V 3 bases short and J 1 base short, with 13 bases between. The CDR3 DNA reads as TGCGCCAGCAGCCAGTTAGTCGGAATGTCCTACGAGCAGTACTTC. Its translation is CASSQLVGMSYEQYF.

V and J are TRBV12-5 and TRBJ1-1; no firm D call. Trimming stripped 5 bases from V and 5 bases from J, with 12 bases between. The CDR3 sequence is 13 residues long. Germline CDR1 and CDR2: LGHNT and FRNRAP. CDR3 sequence reads: CASGQSWGTEAFF. CDR3 nucleotides: TGTGCTAGTGGTCAATCTTGGGGTACTGAAGCTTTCTTT. Drawing the rest from reference TRBV12-5 and TRBJ1-1, the complete variable domain is DARVTQTPRHKVTEMGQEVTMRCQPILGHNTVFWYRQTMMQGLELLAYFRNRAPLDDSGMPKDRFSAEMPDATLATLKIQPSEPRDSAVYFCASGQSWGTEAFFGQGTRLTVV.

The chain recombines TRBV30 with TRBJ1-5; D not certain. The CDR3 runs 12 residues. The germline V gene has CDR1 GTSNPN and CDR2 SVGIG (reference sequence). The V gene lost 5 bases and the J gene lost 5 bases, with 10 bases spanning the gap. CDR3 residues: CAWGYGDQPQHF. In nucleotides, the CDR3 is TGTGCCTGGGGGTACGGGGATCAGCCCCAGCATTTT. Based on the CDR3 plus reference TRBV30 and TRBJ1-5, the full variable domain is SQTIHQWPATLVQPVGSPLSLECTVEGTSNPNLYWYRQAAGRGLQLLFYSVGIGQISSEVPQNLSASRPQDRQFILSSKKLLLSDSGFYLCAWGYGDQPQHFGDGTRLSIL.

Turning to this clone: In the same sample, other DNA sequences code for this CDR3. This sequence joins TRBV28 and TRBJ2-6, with a weak D call TRBD1 (5 bases). Trimming removed 5 bases from V and 0 bases from J, with 8 bases in between. Germline CDR1 MDHEN, CDR2 SYDVKM. CDR3 length equals 15 residues. The CDR3: CASSVTGSGANVLTF. The CDR3 nucleotides are TGTGCCAGCAGTGTAACAGGCTCTGGGGCCAACGTCCTGACTTTC.

V is TRBV6-6 and J is TRBJ1-1, with D unresolved. Germline V gene lookup returns CDR1 MNHNY and CDR2 SVGAGI (reference sequence). V was shortened by 5 bases and J by 0 bases, with 7 bases between the two germline ends. This CDR3 spans 13 amino acids. The CDR3, as DNA: TGTGCCAGCAGTCAGGTCATGAACACTGAAGCTTTCTTT. Translating gives CASSQVMNTEAFF.

The chain employs TRBV11-2 and TRBJ2-7, with D tentatively TRBD2 (6 bases). From germline, CDR1 is SGHAT and CDR2 FQNNGV. Trimming shortened V by 5 bases and J by 7 bases, and 15 bases separated the two germline ends. The CDR3 loop spans 13 amino acids. For the CDR3, the DNA is TGTGCCAGCAGCCAAACGGGAGTACGAGAGCAGTACTTC. This translates into CASSQTGVREQYF.

This clone was counted a single time. CDR3 coding DNA: TGTGCCAGCAGCTTAGCCAGCGGTAGCACAGATACGCAGTATTTT. This gives the protein CASSLASGSTDTQYF. The rearrangement joins TRBV7-8 to TRBJ2-3, with a possible D match to TRBD2 (5 bases). V lost 0 bases to trimming and J lost 0 bases, with 7 bases between them. CDR1 is SGHVS, CDR2 FQNEAQ, per germline. The CDR3 loop spans 15 amino acids. Together with reference TRBV7-8 and TRBJ2-3, the CDR3 gives the full variable domain: GAGVSQSPRYKVAKRGQDVALRCDPISGHVSLFWYQQALGQGPEFLTYFQNEAQLDKSGLPSDRFFAERPEGSVSTLKIQRTQQEDSAVYLCASSLASGSTDTQYFGPGTRLTVL.

The chain uses TRBV5-1 and TRBJ2-3; 10 bases align to TRBD2. Germline CDR1 is SGHRS and CDR2 is YFSETQ. The CDR3 length is 16 residues. Losses at the gene ends were 4 bases for V and 6 bases for J; bases not matched to a gene: 11. Here the CDR3 DNA reads TGCGCCAGCAGCGTTAATAGCGGGGGGCGGCTCGATACGCAGTATTTT. It codes for CASSVNSGGRLDTQYF. The complete variable domain, with remaining parts taken from reference TRBV5-1 and TRBJ2-3, reads KAGVTQTPRYLIKTRGQQVTLSCSPISGHRSVSWYQQTPGQGLQFLFEYFSETQRNKGNFPGRFSGRQFSNSRSEMNVSTLELGDSALYLCASSVNSGGRLDTQYFGPGTRLTVL.

This clone was picked up one time. The CDR3 is CASSFRPPSGANVLTF. The CDR3 nucleotides read TGTGCCAGCAGCTTCAGACCCCCCTCTGGGGCCAACGTCCTGACTTTC. The chain links TRBV7-8 to TRBJ2-6, with no clear D. Trimming stripped 3 bases from V and 0 bases from J, with 9 bases between. Germline CDR1 SGHVS, CDR2 FQNEAQ. The CDR3 loop spans 16 amino acids.

J is TRBJ2-1 and V is TRBV5-1, with D possibly being TRBD1 (6 bases). Trimming removed 4 bases from V and 7 bases from J, with 12 bases in between. This CDR3 has 13 amino acids. Germline loops: CDR1 SGHRS, CDR2 YFSETQ. The chain's CDR3 is CASSILGGNEQFF. Written as DNA, the CDR3 is TGCGCCAGCAGCATTTTAGGGGGAAATGAGCAGTTCTTC.

The gene calls are TRBV5-1 and TRBJ2-2, with 9 bases aligning to TRBD1. The V gene's germline CDR1 is SGHRS and CDR2 YFSETQ. The CDR3 is 15 residues long. The trim removed 0 bases at V and 3 bases at J, leaving 0 bases unmatched. CDR3 DNA sequence: TGCGCCAGCAGCTTGGGGACAGGGGACACCGGGGAGCTGTTTTTT. It specifies CASSLGTGDTGELFF.

V and J are TRBV5-1 and TRBJ1-1; a weak D match, TRBD1 (5 bases). Germline V CDR1 and CDR2: SGHRS, YFSETQ. V lost 4 bases and J lost 2, with 15 bases in between. The CDR3 spans 15 residues. This chain's CDR3 is CASSILTGPNTEAFF. The CDR3 coding sequence is TGCGCCAGCAGCATACTCACAGGCCCTAACACTGAAGCTTTCTTT.

The rearrangement joins TRBV30 to TRBJ2-2, with a weak D call TRBD1 (7 bases). Trimming removed 2 bases from V and 6 bases from J, with 10 bases in between. The germline CDR1 and CDR2 sequences are GTSNPN and SVGIG (reference sequence). The CDR3 extends over 13 amino acids. The CDR3 is CAWSTGEAGELFF. CDR3 coding DNA: TGTGCCTGGAGTACAGGGGAGGCCGGGGAGCTGTTTTTT. Complete variable domain (other parts from reference TRBV30 and TRBJ2-2): SQTIHQWPATLVQPVGSPLSLECTVEGTSNPNLYWYRQAAGRGLQLLFYSVGIGQISSEVPQNLSASRPQDRQFILSSKKLLLSDSGFYLCAWSTGEAGELFFGEGSRLTVL.

This clone was counted once. The chain carries TRBV7-2 and TRBJ2-1, with 11 bases fitting TRBD2. Germline values: CDR1 SGHTA, CDR2 FQGNSA. The junction had 3 bases not matched to a gene; V was cut back by 1 base and J by 4 bases. The CDR3 contains 16 residues. The CDR3 sequence is CASSLGPSGGYNEQFF. DNA of the CDR3: TGTGCCAGCAGCTTAGGCCCTAGCGGGGGGTACAATGAGCAGTTCTTC.

The chain is built from TRBV6-5 and TRBJ1-5; 8 bases agree with TRBD1. Germline-derived CDR1 and CDR2 are MNHEY and SVGAGI. The CDR3 is 13 amino acids. V dropped 10 bases and J dropped 4; count of bases not matched to a gene: 6. CDR3: CATYRGINQPQHF. CDR3 nucleotide sequence: TGTGCCACCTACAGGGGGATAAATCAGCCCCAGCATTTT.

The V call is TRBV4-2, the J call TRBJ2-5, with D maybe TRBD2 (6 bases). Germline V gives CDR1 LGHNA, CDR2 YNFKEQ. The CDR3 is 19 residues long. The ends were cut back, 0 bases at V and 2 bases at J, with 22 bases in the middle. The CDR3 bases are TGTGCCAGCAGCCAAGATCTGGCGGGACCCGGTTATATACAAGAGACCCAGTACTTC. This sequence encodes CASSQDLAGPGYIQETQYF.

This sequence joins TRBV4-1 and TRBJ1-2; D unresolved. There are 15 residues in the CDR3. V was pared by 0 bases and J by 3 bases, with 11 bases between. CDR1 is MGHRA and CDR2 is YSYEKL in the germline V gene. The CDR3, as DNA: TGCGCCAGCAGCCAAGAGCGTACAGTTTACTATGGCTACACCTTC. Protein sequence: CASSQERTVYYGYTF.

V is TRBV27 and J is TRBJ2-5; TRBD2 matches at 10 bases. The J segment lost 3 bases and the V segment lost 2 bases, leaving 9 bases of the junction unmatched. The germline gives CDR1 MNHEY, CDR2 SMNVEV (reference sequence). CDR3 size: 17 residues. The CDR3 sequence: CASSLHSGGAGKETQYF. CDR3 DNA: TGTGCCAGCAGTTTACACAGCGGGGGGGCTGGAAAAGAGACCCAGTACTTC.

The chain couples TRBV2 to TRBJ1-1; the D gene is possibly TRBD1 (5 bases). CDR1 SNHLY and CDR2 FYNNEI come from the germline V gene. This CDR3 has 15 amino acids. The ends were cut back, 0 bases at V and 7 bases at J, with 15 bases in the middle. Here the CDR3 reads CASSEAWRGDGEAFF. CDR3 sequence (DNA): TGTGCCAGCAGTGAAGCGTGGAGGGGCGATGGTGAAGCTTTCTTT.